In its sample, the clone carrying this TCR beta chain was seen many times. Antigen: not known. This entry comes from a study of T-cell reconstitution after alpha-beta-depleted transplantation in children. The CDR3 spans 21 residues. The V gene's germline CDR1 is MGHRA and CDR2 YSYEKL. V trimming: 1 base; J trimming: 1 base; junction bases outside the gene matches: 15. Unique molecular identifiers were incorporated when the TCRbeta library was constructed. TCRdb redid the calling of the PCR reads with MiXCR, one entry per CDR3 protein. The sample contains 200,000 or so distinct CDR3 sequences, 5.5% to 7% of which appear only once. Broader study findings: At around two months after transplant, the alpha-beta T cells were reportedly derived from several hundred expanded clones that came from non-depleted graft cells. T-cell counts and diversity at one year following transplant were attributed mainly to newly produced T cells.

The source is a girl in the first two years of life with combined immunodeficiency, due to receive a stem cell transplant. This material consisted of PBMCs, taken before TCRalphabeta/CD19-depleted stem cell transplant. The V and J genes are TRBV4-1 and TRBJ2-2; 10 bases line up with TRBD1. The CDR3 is CASSQGWSGTGELMNTGELFF. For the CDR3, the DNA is TGCGCCAGCAGCCAAGGCTGGAGCGGGACAGGGGAATTAATGAACACCGGGGAGCTGTTTTTT.